This T cell receptor beta chain was captured in a study of human T cells and chemical hapten exposure. Time point indicated: pre-sensitization, week 0. Treatment specified: therapeutic diphenylcyclopropenone sensitization with weekly scalp DPC. Individual cDNA molecules received unique molecular identifiers in the library. Using its own MiXCR run on the RACE reads, TCRdb lists one record per CDR3 protein. The table records about 68,000 distinct CDR3 sequences, roughly 9.7% of them present only once. The germline CDR1 and CDR2 sequences are SSHAT and FNYEAQ (reference sequence). This CDR3 has 14 amino acids. Trimming pared 2 bases from V and 3 bases from J, leaving 9 bases between.

This specimen was whole blood, taken in connection with sensitization to the hapten diphenylcyclopropenone (DPC). This sequence was found in a woman between 45 and 65 years old with alopecia areata. Some clones in this sample may be carry-over from other donors' samples. The J gene is TRBJ2-3, the V gene TRBV7-7; D uncertain. This CDR3 reads CASSLSRETDTQYF. For the CDR3, the DNA is TGTGCCAGCAGCTTATCCCGTGAAACAGATACGCAGTATTTT.